This TCR beta chain comes out of a study of blood T cell repertoires in COVID-19. This clone was picked up a small number of times. The CDR3 runs to 14 residues. V was pared by 0 bases and J by 7 bases, with 11 bases between. Germline-derived CDR1 and CDR2 are SGDLS and YYNGEE. Profiling relied on immunoSEQ multiplex PCR, and the TCRdb table lists in-frame clones only, not all of them. The table shows about 140,000 clones, with 81% occurring only once. The clonotype originates from a human donor in a cohort sampled during active COVID-19. Material for sequencing was peripheral blood. The chain joins TRBV9 to TRBJ1-5; tentatively, D is TRBD1 (5 bases). For the CDR3, the DNA is TGTGCCAGCAGCGTAGGGCCAGGGAAACAGCCCCAGCATTTT. This gives the protein CASSVGPGKQPQHF.